This T cell receptor beta chain emerged from a study of blood T cells in healthy people across ages. Through a sample-barcoded 5' primer and a J-beta primer mix, a second PCR was run for roughly 6 to 12 cycles. Each cDNA molecule was tagged by a template-switch adaptor that had 12 random nucleotides. TCRdb ran MiXCR on the 5' RACE reads and lists one entry per CDR3 protein. The table includes about 1.5 million distinct CDR3 sequences, roughly two fifths detected once. This clonotype was seen a few times. With 5 bases clipped from V and 6 bases from J, the junction kept 5 bases outside the gene matches. Germline V gene lookup returns CDR1 LGHNA and CDR2 YSLEER. The length of the CDR3 is 15 residues.

The receptor was isolated from a woman under 30 in good health. The sample taken for sequencing was blood. V usage is TRBV4-3 and J usage is TRBJ1-5, with 12 positions matching TRBD1. CDR3 sequence reads: CASSLGTGGSQPQHF. CDR3 in DNA: TGCGCCAGCAGCTTAGGGACAGGGGGCAGTCAGCCCCAGCATTTT.